This is a list of T cell receptor beta chains from one sample in a study of T cell repertoires in cytomegalovirus infection. Their antigens are not known. TCRdb used MiXCR to reprocess the reads, holding one entry per CDR3 protein. The table has about 920,000 distinct CDR3 sequences, around 30% seen once. This specimen was cultured CD8+ T cells from PBMCs, taken from culture after CMV antigen stimulation. The receptors stem from a human donor in good health (CMV status not recorded). Some clones in this sample may be carry-over from other donors' samples. Both conserved end residues are trimmed from each CDR3. Fields, in order: D gene, V gene, CDR3 protein. A D gene is named only where the DNA matches it firmly.

D gene: .
V gene: TRBV4-1
CDR3 protein: ASSHSPGDTQY

D gene: .
V gene: TRBV7-2
CDR3 protein: ASSLGGYNSPLH

D gene: .
V gene: TRBV5-1
CDR3 protein: ATRFNSFSTDTQY

D gene: .
V gene: TRBV4-3
CDR3 protein: ASSQRGSANTGELF

D gene: .
V gene: TRBV27
CDR3 protein: ASSSLRVSDYGYT

D gene: TRBD2
V gene: TRBV7-6
CDR3 protein: ASGEISGDEQY

D gene: TRBD1
V gene: TRBV10-3
CDR3 protein: AISEPPRGTEETQY

D gene: .
V gene: TRBV12-3/TRBV12-4
CDR3 protein: ASSGTDIPLYGYT

D gene: TRBD1
V gene: TRBV2
CDR3 protein: ASREGQVQETQY

D gene: .
V gene: TRBV12-3/TRBV12-4
CDR3 protein: ASSLTTRGLPGETQY

D gene: .
V gene: TRBV2
CDR3 protein: ASSESTSSGETQY

D gene: .
V gene: TRBV12-3/TRBV12-4
CDR3 protein: ASSHWGQNNEQF

D gene: .
V gene: TRBV7-6
CDR3 protein: ASSSGLGNEKLF

D gene: TRBD1
V gene: TRBV6-5
CDR3 protein: ASSYSTGGNYGYT

D gene: TRBD1
V gene: TRBV6-6
CDR3 protein: ASSYEDRVLDGYT

D gene: .
V gene: TRBV10-3
CDR3 protein: AIRGTVRGEQF

D gene: .
V gene: TRBV6-1
CDR3 protein: ASGPLQQY

D gene: .
V gene: TRBV7-9
CDR3 protein: ASSSLLDEQF

D gene: .
V gene: TRBV7-2
CDR3 protein: ASSPWAGEANYGYT

D gene: TRBD2
V gene: TRBV5-1
CDR3 protein: ASSHLGAGGYNEQF

D gene: TRBD2
V gene: TRBV7-2
CDR3 protein: ASSRTSGKQY

D gene: .
V gene: TRBV12-3/TRBV12-4
CDR3 protein: ASGEDPTEAF

D gene: TRBD1
V gene: TRBV12-3/TRBV12-4
CDR3 protein: ASTGQGAFGYRMDTIY

D gene: TRBD1
V gene: TRBV13
CDR3 protein: ASSSSGQGARLYTEAF

D gene: .
V gene: TRBV11-2
CDR3 protein: ASSLYPGAAYEQY

D gene: TRBD1
V gene: TRBV11-2
CDR3 protein: ASSLLQGAFNTQY

D gene: .
V gene: TRBV7-6
CDR3 protein: ASSLEAGAREGNYGYT

D gene: TRBD1
V gene: TRBV7-6
CDR3 protein: ASISRDRVDNEQF

D gene: .
V gene: TRBV3-1
CDR3 protein: ASSPTLWDGPYNSPLH

D gene: .
V gene: TRBV10-3
CDR3 protein: AISDRLWSTDTQY

D gene: .
V gene: TRBV12-3/TRBV12-4
CDR3 protein: ASSEGGPQH

D gene: .
V gene: TRBV7-2
CDR3 protein: ASSSNFYTEAF

D gene: TRBD1
V gene: TRBV6-1
CDR3 protein: ASIGAGGLGTGELF

D gene: .
V gene: TRBV10-3
CDR3 protein: AISEPSYNEQF

D gene: .
V gene: TRBV9
CDR3 protein: ASSAPLTRANTGELF

D gene: TRBD1
V gene: TRBV7-9
CDR3 protein: ASSSYSWTGQDTEAF

D gene: TRBD2
V gene: TRBV28
CDR3 protein: ASSLPTSGESKNIQY

D gene: .
V gene: TRBV6-5
CDR3 protein: ASSYSNGRSYEQY

D gene: TRBD2
V gene: TRBV7-2
CDR3 protein: ASSSSISGASYNEQF

D gene: TRBD1
V gene: TRBV2
CDR3 protein: ASRSPGQGINTEAF

D gene: TRBD1
V gene: TRBV27
CDR3 protein: ASSAYTGQGDEQF

D gene: .
V gene: TRBV7-2
CDR3 protein: ASSEWFPITDTQY

D gene: .
V gene: TRBV4-1
CDR3 protein: ASSQGLVVGYTTNEKLF

D gene: TRBD1
V gene: TRBV5-1
CDR3 protein: ASSQTGPSEQF

D gene: .
V gene: TRBV27
CDR3 protein: ASSKDARMAF

D gene: TRBD1
V gene: TRBV27
CDR3 protein: ARTRDRNQNTEAF

D gene: TRBD1
V gene: TRBV15
CDR3 protein: ATSVQGPHYNEQF

D gene: .
V gene: TRBV2
CDR3 protein: ASSEVGWNNEQF

D gene: TRBD2
V gene: TRBV5-4
CDR3 protein: ASSGHAGGATDTQY

D gene: .
V gene: TRBV9
CDR3 protein: ASSVDGGVNIQY

D gene: .
V gene: TRBV12-3/TRBV12-4
CDR3 protein: ASSPRQSDTQY

D gene: TRBD1
V gene: TRBV19
CDR3 protein: ASSIRTGAYEQY

D gene: .
V gene: TRBV19
CDR3 protein: ASSAGPEGMNTEAF

D gene: .
V gene: TRBV14
CDR3 protein: ASSQDPYPYLVETQY

D gene: TRBD1
V gene: TRBV7-9
CDR3 protein: ASSLETGEDYGYT

D gene: .
V gene: TRBV19
CDR3 protein: ASSDTGLWDTQY

D gene: .
V gene: TRBV4-3
CDR3 protein: ASSPVSGQSYDEQF

D gene: .
V gene: TRBV5-1
CDR3 protein: ASSFFSGDTQY

D gene: TRBD1
V gene: TRBV7-9
CDR3 protein: ASRGTGVNTEAF